This TCR beta chain emerged from a study of response to subunit inactivated influenza vaccine. Using its own MiXCR run on the RT-PCR reads, TCRdb lists one record per CDR3 protein. The table lists around 850,000 distinct CDR3 sequences, 18% of them singletons. CDR1 and CDR2 from the germline V gene are SGHRS and YFSETQ. The CDR3 is made up of 13 amino acids. Deletions cut 4 bases from V and 5 bases from J, with 12 bases between. General observations from the study: Researchers suggested that each seasonal influenza vaccination recruits few new T cells.

As to this clonotype: Its target is unknown.

This clonotype was sampled from a middle-aged man who received an inactivated influenza vaccine. V is TRBV5-1 and J is TRBJ2-5; D is undetermined. The material sequenced was PBMCs from blood, taken roughly 5 days after vaccination. Written as DNA, the CDR3 is TGCGCCAGCAGCGTCTCTATCCGTGAGACCCAGTACTTC. Its protein product is CASSVSIRETQYF.